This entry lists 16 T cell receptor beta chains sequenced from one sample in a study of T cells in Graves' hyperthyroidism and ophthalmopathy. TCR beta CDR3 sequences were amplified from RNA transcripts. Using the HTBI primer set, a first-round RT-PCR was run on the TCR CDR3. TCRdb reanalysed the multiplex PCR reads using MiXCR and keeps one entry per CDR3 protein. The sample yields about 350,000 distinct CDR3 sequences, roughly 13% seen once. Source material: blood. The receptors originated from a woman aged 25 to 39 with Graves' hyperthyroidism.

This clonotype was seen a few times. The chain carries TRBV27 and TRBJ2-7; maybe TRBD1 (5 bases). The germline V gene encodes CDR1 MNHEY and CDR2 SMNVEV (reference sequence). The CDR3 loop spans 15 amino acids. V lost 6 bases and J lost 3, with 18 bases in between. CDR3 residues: CASSQHQGIIYEQYF. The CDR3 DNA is TGTGCCAGCAGCCAACACCAGGGTATAATCTACGAGCAGTACTTC.

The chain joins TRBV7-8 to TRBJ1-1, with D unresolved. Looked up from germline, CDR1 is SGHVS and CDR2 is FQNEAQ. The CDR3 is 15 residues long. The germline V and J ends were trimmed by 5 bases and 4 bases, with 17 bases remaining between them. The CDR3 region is CASSPFTVGSTEAFF. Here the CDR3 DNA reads TGTGCCAGCAGCCCCTTTACGGTGGGAAGCACTGAAGCTTTCTTT.

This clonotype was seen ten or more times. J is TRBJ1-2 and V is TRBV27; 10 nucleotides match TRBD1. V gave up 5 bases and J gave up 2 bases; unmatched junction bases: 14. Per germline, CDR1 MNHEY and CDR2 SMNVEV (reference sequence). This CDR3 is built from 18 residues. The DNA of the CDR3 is TGTGCCAGCAGTCTGACCCCCGGGACAGGGGCCCTAAACTATGGCTACACCTTC. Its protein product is CASSLTPGTGALNYGYTF.

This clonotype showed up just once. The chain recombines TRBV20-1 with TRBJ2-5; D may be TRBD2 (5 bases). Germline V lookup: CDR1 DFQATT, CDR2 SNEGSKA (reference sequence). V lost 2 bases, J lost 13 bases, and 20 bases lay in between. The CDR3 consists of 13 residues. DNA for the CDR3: TGCAGTGCTAGAACGGCCCTAGGTCGGGGTCTGTACTTC. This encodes CSARTALGRGLYF.

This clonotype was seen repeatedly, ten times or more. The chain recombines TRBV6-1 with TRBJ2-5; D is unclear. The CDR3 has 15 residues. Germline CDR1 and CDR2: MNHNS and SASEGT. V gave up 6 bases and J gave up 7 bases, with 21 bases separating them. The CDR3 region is CASSPRAGLGGTQYF. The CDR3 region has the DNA TGTGCCAGCAGCCCTCGGGCTGGCCTAGGCGGGACCCAGTACTTC.

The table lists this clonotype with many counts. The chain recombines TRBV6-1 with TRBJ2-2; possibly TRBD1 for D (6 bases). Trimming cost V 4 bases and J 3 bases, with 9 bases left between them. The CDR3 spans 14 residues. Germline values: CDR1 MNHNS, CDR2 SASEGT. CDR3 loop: CASSGQADTGELFF. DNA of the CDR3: TGTGCCAGCAGTGGACAGGCGGACACCGGGGAGCTGTTTTTT.

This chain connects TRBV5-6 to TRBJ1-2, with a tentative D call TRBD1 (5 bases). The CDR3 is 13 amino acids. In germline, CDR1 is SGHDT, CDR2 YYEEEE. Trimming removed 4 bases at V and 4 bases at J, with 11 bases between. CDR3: CASSPGGIYGYTF. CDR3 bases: TGTGCCAGCAGCCCGGGGGGGATCTATGGCTACACCTTC.

This CDR3 is CTATQGRNYEQYF. The CDR3 region has the DNA TGCACCGCAACACAGGGTAGAAACTACGAGCAGTACTTC. The chain has TRBV20-1 and TRBJ2-7; maybe TRBD1 (6 bases). This CDR3 comprises 13 residues. Germline V lookup: CDR1 DFQATT, CDR2 SNEGSKA (reference sequence).

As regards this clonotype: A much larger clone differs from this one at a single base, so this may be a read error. The CDR3 reads CASSLGLAGGGYKQYF. The CDR3 region has the DNA TGTGCCAGCAGTTTGGGACTAGCGGGAGGAGGGTACAAGCAGTACTTC. The J gene is TRBJ2-7, the V gene TRBV28; 15 bases match TRBD2. V gave up 3 bases and J gave up 8 bases; unmatched junction bases: 8. There are 16 residues in the CDR3. CDR1 MDHEN and CDR2 SYDVKM come from the germline V gene.

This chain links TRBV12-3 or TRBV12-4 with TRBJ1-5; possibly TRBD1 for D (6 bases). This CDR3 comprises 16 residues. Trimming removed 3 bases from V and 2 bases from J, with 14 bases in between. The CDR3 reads CASSFIAGAGNQPQHF. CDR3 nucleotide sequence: TGTGCCAGCAGTTTTATCGCGGGGGCGGGCAATCAGCCCCAGCATTTT.

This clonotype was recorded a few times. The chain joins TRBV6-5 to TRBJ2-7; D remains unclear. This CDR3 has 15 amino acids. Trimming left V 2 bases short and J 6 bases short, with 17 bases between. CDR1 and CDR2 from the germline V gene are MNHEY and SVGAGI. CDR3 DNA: TGTGCCAGCAGTTACGCCCGGAAGGGTCTCTCCGAGCAGTACTTC. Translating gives CASSYARKGLSEQYF.

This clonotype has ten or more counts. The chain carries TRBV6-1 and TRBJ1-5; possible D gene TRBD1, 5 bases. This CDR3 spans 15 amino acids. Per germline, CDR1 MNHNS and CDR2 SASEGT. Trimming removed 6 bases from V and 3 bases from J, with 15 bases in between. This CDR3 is CASSLSRANNQPQHF. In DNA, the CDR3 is TGTGCCAGCAGCCTAAGCAGGGCTAACAATCAGCCCCAGCATTTT.

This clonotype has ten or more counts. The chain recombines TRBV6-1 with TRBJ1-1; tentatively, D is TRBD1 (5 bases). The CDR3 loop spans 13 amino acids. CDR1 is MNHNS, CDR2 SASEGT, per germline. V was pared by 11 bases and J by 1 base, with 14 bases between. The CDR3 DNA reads TGTGCCGGTGGGGCCAGATGGAACACTGAAGCTTTCTTT. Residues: CAGGARWNTEAFF.

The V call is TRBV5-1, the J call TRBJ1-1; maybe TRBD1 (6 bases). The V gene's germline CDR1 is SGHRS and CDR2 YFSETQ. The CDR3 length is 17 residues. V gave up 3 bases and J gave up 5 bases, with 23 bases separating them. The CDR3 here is CASSSFSLQGEGTEAFF. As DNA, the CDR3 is TGCGCCAGCAGCTCATTCTCCTTACAGGGAGAAGGAACTGAAGCTTTCTTT.

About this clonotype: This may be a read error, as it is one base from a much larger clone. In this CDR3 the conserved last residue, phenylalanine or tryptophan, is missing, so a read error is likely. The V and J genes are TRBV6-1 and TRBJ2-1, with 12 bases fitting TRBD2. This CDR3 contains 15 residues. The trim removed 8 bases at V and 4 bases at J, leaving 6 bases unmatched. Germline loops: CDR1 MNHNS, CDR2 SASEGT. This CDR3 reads CASLLAGGPYNEQFL. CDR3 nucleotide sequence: TGTGCCAGCCTACTAGCGGGAGGACCTTACAATGAGCAGTTCCTC.

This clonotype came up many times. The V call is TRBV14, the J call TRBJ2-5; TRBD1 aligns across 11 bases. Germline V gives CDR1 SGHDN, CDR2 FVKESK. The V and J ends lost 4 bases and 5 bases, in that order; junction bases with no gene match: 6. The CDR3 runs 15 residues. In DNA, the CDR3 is TGTGCCAGCAGCCTTTGGACAGGGGGCCGGGAGACCCAGTACTTC. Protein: CASSLWTGGRETQYF.